Presented here are 32 T cell receptor beta chains from one specimen sequenced in a study of T cells expressing NK-cell markers. From the 5' RACE reads, TCRdb lists one entry per CDR3 protein and no DNA. The listing records about 110,000 distinct CDR3 sequences. The sample comprised blood T cells: a sorted CD56 or NKG2C T cell subset, CD4+ or CD8+ T cells, or bulk PBMC T cells (not recorded which). The receptors shown here come from a woman aged 18-69 years in good health.

The chain joins TRBV4-1 to TRBJ2-3. This CDR3 has 18 residues. Germline-derived CDR1 and CDR2 are MGHRA and YSYEKL. CDR3 loop: CASSQEAFRPTSTDTQYF.

The chain employs TRBV27 and TRBJ2-7; with no DNA, the TCRdb D assignment of TRBD2 cannot be verified. Germline V gives CDR1 MNHEY, CDR2 SMNVEV (reference sequence). The CDR3 runs 12 residues. CDR3: CASRAATYEQYF.

The chain links TRBV6-2 or TRBV6-3 to TRBJ2-2. This CDR3 spans 12 amino acids. Germline values: CDR1 MNHEY, CDR2 SVGEGT. The CDR3 region is CASSYGTGELFF.

The CDR3: CASSLGASGSGGYF. The chain joins TRBV11-2 to TRBJ2-7; TCRdb's assignment of TRBD2 cannot be checked, as there is no DNA. CDR1 and CDR2 (germline): SGHAT, FQNNGV. This CDR3 region has 14 residues.

The V and J genes are TRBV7-6 and TRBJ2-7. Germline V gene lookup returns CDR1 SGHVS and CDR2 FNYEAQ. The CDR3 extends over 13 amino acids. The chain's CDR3 is CASSLALGDEQYF.

This chain connects TRBV4-2 to TRBJ2-2; the TCRdb call, TRBD2, lacks DNA for checking. The CDR3 contains 17 residues. Germline CDR1 is LGHNA and CDR2 is YNFKEQ. The CDR3 reads CASSQEVARENTGELFF.

The gene calls are TRBV12-3 or TRBV12-4 and TRBJ2-1; TCRdb names TRBD2, which stays unverified in the absence of DNA. The CDR3 contains 15 residues. The CDR3 spells CASSFTAGEGNEQFF.

The chain couples TRBV4-2 to TRBJ2-1; TCRdb returns TRBD2, unconfirmable since there is no DNA. Germline CDR1 reads LGHNA; CDR2 reads YNFKEQ. The CDR3 sequence is 16 residues long. The chain's CDR3 is CASSQQEGISYNEQFF.

The chain joins TRBV7-9 to TRBJ2-7; TCRdb's D call of TRBD2 is untestable without DNA. Germline V gives CDR1 SEHNR, CDR2 FQNEAQ (reference sequence). CDR3 length: 15 residues. The CDR3 region is CASSLSSGSSYEQYF.

The chain links TRBV14 to TRBJ2-1; the D call of TRBD1 rests on TCRdb alone, since no DNA is present to check it. CDR1 and CDR2 (germline): SGHDN, FVKESK. The CDR3 is made up of 15 amino acids. CDR3 sequence reads: CASTSRGTLSNEQFF.

The rearrangement joins TRBV20-1 to TRBJ2-1; TCRdb names TRBD2, which stays unverified in the absence of DNA. Germline CDR1 DFQATT, CDR2 SNEGSKA (reference sequence). The CDR3 extends over 16 amino acids. CDR3: CSASPVSGSSYNEQFF.

The chain recombines TRBV10-3 with TRBJ2-1; TCRdb proposes TRBD1, but this gene call is untestable without DNA. The CDR3 runs to 12 residues. The germline V gene encodes CDR1 ENHRY and CDR2 SYGVKD. The CDR3 sequence is CAISEQENEQFF.

V is TRBV5-4 and J is TRBJ2-1; TCRdb reports TRBD1, a call that lacks DNA to check it against. The CDR3 extends over 15 amino acids. Per germline, CDR1 SGHNT and CDR2 YYREEE (reference sequence). The CDR3 spells CASSLVKGQAHEQFF.

This rearrangement joins TRBV11-2 to TRBJ1-2; TCRdb indicates TRBD1, and absent DNA this call remains unverified. The germline CDR1 and CDR2 sequences are SGHAT and FQNNGV. This CDR3 spans 16 amino acids. Here the CDR3 reads CASSLALQGANYGYTF.

The chain is built from TRBV29-1 and TRBJ2-3. The CDR3 is 13 residues long. CDR1 is SQVTM, CDR2 ANQGSEA, per germline. The CDR3 spells CSLHLESTDTQYF.

The rearrangement links TRBV4-3 to TRBJ1-2. This CDR3 region has 15 residues. Germline CDR1 is LGHNA and CDR2 is YSLEER. The CDR3 sequence: CASSQDSRANYGYTF.

Here the CDR3 reads CAISSGMGENEQYF. The chain employs TRBV10-3 and TRBJ2-7; with no DNA, the TCRdb D assignment of TRBD2 cannot be verified. This CDR3 contains 14 residues. Germline CDR1 reads ENHRY; CDR2 reads SYGVKD.

The rearrangement uses TRBV23-1 and TRBJ1-5. TRBV23-1 is noted as an ORF with a role that remains uncertain. This CDR3 is 14 amino acids long. This chain's CDR3 is CASRSAGEGQPQHF.

CDR3 protein: CASSWTNTGELFF. The genes are TRBV7-9 and TRBJ2-2. The V gene's germline CDR1 is SEHNR and CDR2 FQNEAQ (reference sequence). The CDR3 is 13 amino acids.

The genes are TRBV24-1 and TRBJ2-5. The CDR3 has 13 residues. Per the germline V gene, CDR1 is KGHDR and CDR2 is SFDVKD. The CDR3 sequence: CATSDLGQETQYF.

The CDR3 region is CASGHGTAYGYTF. V and J are TRBV6-2 or TRBV6-3 and TRBJ1-2. There are 13 residues in the CDR3. The germline CDR1 and CDR2 sequences are MNHEY and SVGEGT.

This chain joins TRBV10-3 and TRBJ2-5. CDR1 and CDR2 (germline): ENHRY, SYGVKD. This CDR3 comprises 13 residues. The CDR3 loop is CAISDGNEETQYF.

This chain joins TRBV27 and TRBJ2-1. This CDR3 is built from 11 residues. The germline V gene has CDR1 MNHEY and CDR2 SMNVEV (reference sequence). CDR3: CATNSFHEQFF.

The chain couples TRBV11-1 to TRBJ2-1; TCRdb designates TRBD2, a call that cannot be tested without DNA. This CDR3 contains 19 residues. Germline V gene data show CDR1 as SGHAT and CDR2 as FQDESV (reference sequence). This chain's CDR3 is CASSLWGLAGHLAYNEQFF. The variable domain in full, with the rest retrieved from reference TRBV11-1 and TRBJ2-1, is EAEVAQSPRYKITEKSQAVAFWCDPISGHATLYWYRQILGQGPELLVQFQDESVVDDSQLPKDRFSAERLKGVDSTLKIQPAELGDSAMYLCASSLWGLAGHLAYNEQFFGPGTRLTVL.

The chain combines TRBV6-5 with TRBJ2-1; TCRdb selects TRBD2, and the lack of DNA leaves this call unchecked. Germline CDR1 reads MNHEY; CDR2 reads SVGAGI. The CDR3 covers 15 residues. The CDR3 here is CASSYSGSSYNEQFF.

The chain uses TRBV4-3 and TRBJ2-2; TCRdb picks TRBD1, but there is no DNA to check that call. The CDR3 is 17 amino acids. The germline V gene encodes CDR1 LGHNA and CDR2 YSLEER. The CDR3 loop is CASSQAPPGDGTGELFF.

The CDR3 reads CASSPQGEAFF. The chain links TRBV28 to TRBJ1-1; TCRdb returns TRBD1, unconfirmable since there is no DNA. The CDR3 covers 11 residues. Germline CDR1 and CDR2: MDHEN and SYDVKM.

The chain carries TRBV19 and TRBJ2-2; the TCRdb call, TRBD1, lacks DNA for checking. CDR3 length: 13 amino acids. CDR1 and CDR2 (germline): LNHDA, SQIVND (reference sequence). The CDR3 is CATRTANTGELFF. The variable domain in full, completed from reference TRBV19 and TRBJ2-2, reads DGGITQSPKYLFRKEGQNVTLSCEQNLNHDAMYWYRQDPGQGLRLIYYSQIVNDFQKGDIAEGYSVSREKKESFPLTVTSAQKNPTAFYLCATRTANTGELFFGEGSRLTVL.

The genes are TRBV29-1 and TRBJ2-7; the TCRdb D gene call, TRBD1, has no DNA to confirm it. Germline V gene data show CDR1 as SQVTM and CDR2 as ANQGSEA. The CDR3 sequence is 11 residues long. The CDR3 protein is CSVWVGAFGYF.

The rearrangement joins TRBV6-1 to TRBJ2-5; lacking DNA, the TRBD1 call made by TCRdb goes unchecked. In germline, CDR1 is MNHNS, CDR2 SASEGT. This CDR3 has 14 amino acids. CDR3 loop: CASGNGGGPETQYF.

This chain connects TRBV4-3 to TRBJ2-1. The CDR3 is made up of 15 amino acids. Germline loops: CDR1 LGHNA, CDR2 YSLEER. The CDR3 reads CASSPSTYSYNEQFF.

The genes are TRBV21-1 and TRBJ2-7; TCRdb's assignment of TRBD2 cannot be checked, as there is no DNA. TRBV21-1 is assigned pseudogene status. This CDR3 has 16 amino acids. CDR3 in amino acids: CASSKGEVGGDYEQYF.